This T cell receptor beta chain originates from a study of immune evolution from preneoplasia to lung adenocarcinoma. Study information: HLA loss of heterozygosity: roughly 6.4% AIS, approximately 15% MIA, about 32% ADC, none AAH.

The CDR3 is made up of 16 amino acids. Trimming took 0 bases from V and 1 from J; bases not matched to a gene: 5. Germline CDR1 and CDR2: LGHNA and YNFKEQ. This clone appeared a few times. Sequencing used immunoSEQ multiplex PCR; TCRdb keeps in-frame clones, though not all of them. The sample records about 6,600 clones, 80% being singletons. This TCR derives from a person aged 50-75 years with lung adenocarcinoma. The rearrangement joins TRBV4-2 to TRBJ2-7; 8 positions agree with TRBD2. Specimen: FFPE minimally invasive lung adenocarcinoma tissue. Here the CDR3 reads CASSQEGAGASYEQYF. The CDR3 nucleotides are TGTGCCAGCAGCCAAGAAGGAGCGGGGGCATCCTACGAGCAGTACTTC.